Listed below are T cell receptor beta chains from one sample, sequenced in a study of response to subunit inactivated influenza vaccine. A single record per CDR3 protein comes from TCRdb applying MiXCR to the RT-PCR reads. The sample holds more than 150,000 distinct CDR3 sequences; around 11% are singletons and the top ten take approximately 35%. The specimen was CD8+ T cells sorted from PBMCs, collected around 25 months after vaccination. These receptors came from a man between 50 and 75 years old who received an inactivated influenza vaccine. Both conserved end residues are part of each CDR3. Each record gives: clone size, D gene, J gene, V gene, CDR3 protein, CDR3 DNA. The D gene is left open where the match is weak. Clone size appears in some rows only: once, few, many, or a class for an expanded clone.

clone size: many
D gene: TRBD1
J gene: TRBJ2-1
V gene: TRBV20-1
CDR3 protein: CSARDRGQPNNEQFF
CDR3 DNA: TGCAGTGCTAGAGATCGGGGACAGCCTAACAATGAGCAGTTCTTC

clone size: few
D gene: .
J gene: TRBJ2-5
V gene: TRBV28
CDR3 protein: CASSQVRTAEAETQYF
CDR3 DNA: TGTGCCAGCAGCCAAGTTCGAACCGCCGAGGCAGAGACCCAGTACTTC

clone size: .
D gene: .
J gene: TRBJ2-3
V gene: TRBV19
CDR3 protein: CASTWGVTDTQYF
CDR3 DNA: TGTGCCAGCACATGGGGGGTTACAGATACGCAGTATTTT

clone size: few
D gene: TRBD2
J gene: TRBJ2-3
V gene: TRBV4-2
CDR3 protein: CASSQGLAGDLPDTQYF
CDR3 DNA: TGTGCCAGCAGCCAGGGACTAGCGGGAGACCTTCCAGATACGCAGTATTTT

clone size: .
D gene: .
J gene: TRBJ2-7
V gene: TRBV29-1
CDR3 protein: CSVGTRDEQYF
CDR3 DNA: TGCAGCGTTGGGACCAGGGACGAGCAGTACTTC

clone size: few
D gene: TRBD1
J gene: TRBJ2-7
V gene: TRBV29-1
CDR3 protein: CSVEGQGRYEQYF
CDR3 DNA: TGCAGCGTAGAGGGACAGGGTCGCTACGAGCAGTACTTC

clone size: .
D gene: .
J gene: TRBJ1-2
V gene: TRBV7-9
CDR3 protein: CASSPVAGIYGYTF
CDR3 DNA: TGTGCCAGCAGCCCCGTCGCAGGAATCTATGGCTACACCTTC

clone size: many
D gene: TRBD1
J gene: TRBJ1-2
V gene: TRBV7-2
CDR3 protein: CASSVGQGAGYGYTF
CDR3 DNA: TGTGCCAGCAGCGTCGGACAGGGGGCTGGCTATGGCTACACCTTC

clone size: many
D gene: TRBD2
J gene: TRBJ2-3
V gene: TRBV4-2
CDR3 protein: CASSQTGGPDTQYF
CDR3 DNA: TGTGCCAGCAGCCAAACGGGGGGGCCAGATACGCAGTATTTT

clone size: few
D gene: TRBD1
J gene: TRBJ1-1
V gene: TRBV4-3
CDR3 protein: CASSQDMWGFGGQGLAFF
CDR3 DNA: TGCGCCAGCAGCCAAGATATGTGGGGATTCGGGGGACAGGGGCTAGCTTTCTTT

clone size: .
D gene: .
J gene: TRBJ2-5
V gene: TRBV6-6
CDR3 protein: CASTTGPVETQYF
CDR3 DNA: TGTGCCAGCACCACTGGACCCGTGGAGACCCAGTACTTC

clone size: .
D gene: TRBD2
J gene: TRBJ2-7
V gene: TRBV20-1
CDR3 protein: CSARRLAGASYEQYF
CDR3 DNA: TGCAGTGCTAGAAGACTAGCGGGGGCTTCCTACGAGCAGTACTTC

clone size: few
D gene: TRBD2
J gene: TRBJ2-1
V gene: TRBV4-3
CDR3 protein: CASSQDLRTGGAYNEQFF
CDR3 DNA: TGCGCCAGCAGCCAAGATTTACGCACGGGGGGGGCCTACAATGAGCAGTTCTTC

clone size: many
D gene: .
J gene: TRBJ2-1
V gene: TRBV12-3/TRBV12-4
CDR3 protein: CASSLYSENNEQFF
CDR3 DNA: TGTGCCAGCAGTTTATATAGCGAGAACAATGAGCAGTTCTTC

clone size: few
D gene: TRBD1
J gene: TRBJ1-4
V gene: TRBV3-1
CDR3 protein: CASSQDDRARNEKLFF
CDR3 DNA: TGTGCCAGCAGCCAAGACGACAGGGCTCGGAATGAAAAACTGTTTTTT

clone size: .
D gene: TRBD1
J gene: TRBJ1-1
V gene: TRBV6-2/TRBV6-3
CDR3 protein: CASSLTGGMNTEAFF
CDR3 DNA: TGTGCCAGCAGCCTGACAGGGGGGATGAACACTGAAGCTTTCTTT

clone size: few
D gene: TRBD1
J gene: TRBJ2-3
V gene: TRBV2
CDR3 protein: CASSEAGRDRGTDTQYF
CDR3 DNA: TGTGCCAGCAGTGAAGCGGGCCGGGACAGGGGGACAGATACGCAGTATTTT

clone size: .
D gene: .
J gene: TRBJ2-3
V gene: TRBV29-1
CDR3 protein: CSVEGLPSTDTQYF
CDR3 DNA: TGCAGCGTTGAAGGGCTGCCTAGCACAGATACGCAGTATTTT

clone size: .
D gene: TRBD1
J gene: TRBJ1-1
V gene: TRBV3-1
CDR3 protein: CASSQWTGTGLNTEAFF
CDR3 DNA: TGTGCCAGCAGCCAATGGACAGGGACCGGGCTGAACACTGAAGCTTTCTTT

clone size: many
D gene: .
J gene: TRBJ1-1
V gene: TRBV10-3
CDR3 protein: CAISESMMNTEAFF
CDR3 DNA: TGTGCCATCAGTGAGAGTATGATGAACACTGAAGCTTTCTTT

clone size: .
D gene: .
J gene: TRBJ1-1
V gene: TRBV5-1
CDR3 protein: CASSLVSPGTEAFF
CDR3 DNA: TGCGCCAGCAGCTTGGTAAGTCCGGGGACTGAAGCTTTCTTT

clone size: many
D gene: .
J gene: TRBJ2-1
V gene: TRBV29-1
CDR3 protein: CSVEDRLDSHEQFF
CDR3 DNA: TGCAGCGTTGAAGATCGACTAGATAGCCATGAGCAGTTCTTC

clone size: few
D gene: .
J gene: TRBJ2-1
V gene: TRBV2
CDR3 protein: CASSETTTRGNGEQFF
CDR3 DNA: TGTGCCAGCAGTGAGACTACTACGAGGGGGAACGGCGAGCAGTTCTTC

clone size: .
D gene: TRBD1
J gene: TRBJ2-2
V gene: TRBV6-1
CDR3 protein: CASSLSGTGGDGELFF
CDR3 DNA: TGTGCCAGCAGTCTCAGCGGGACAGGGGGTGACGGGGAGCTGTTTTTT

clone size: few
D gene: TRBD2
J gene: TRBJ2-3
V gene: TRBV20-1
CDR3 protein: CSASVLAGPDTQYF
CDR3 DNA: TGCAGTGCTAGTGTTCTAGCGGGACCAGATACGCAGTATTTT

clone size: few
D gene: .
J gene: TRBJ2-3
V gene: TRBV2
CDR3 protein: CASTKGGYTDTQYF
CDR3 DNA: TGTGCCAGCACAAAAGGGGGGTACACAGATACGCAGTATTTT

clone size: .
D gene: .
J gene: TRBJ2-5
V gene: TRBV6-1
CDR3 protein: CASSEARALREPQYF
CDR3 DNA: TGTGCCAGCAGTGAAGCTCGGGCTTTACGGGAGCCCCAGTACTTC

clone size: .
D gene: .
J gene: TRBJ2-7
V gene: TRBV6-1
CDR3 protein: CASSEERQAEGYEQYF
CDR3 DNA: TGTGCCAGCAGTGAGGAAAGACAGGCTGAGGGCTACGAGCAGTACTTC

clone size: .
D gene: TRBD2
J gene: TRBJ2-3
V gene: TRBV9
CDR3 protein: CASSAGLAADTQYF
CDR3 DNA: TGTGCCAGCAGCGCGGGACTAGCGGCAGATACGCAGTATTTT

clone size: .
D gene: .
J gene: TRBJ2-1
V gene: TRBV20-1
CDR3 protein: CSADDSSGTYNEQFF
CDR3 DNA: TGCAGTGCTGATGATTCAAGCGGAACCTACAATGAGCAGTTCTTC

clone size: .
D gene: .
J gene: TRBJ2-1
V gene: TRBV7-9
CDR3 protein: CASSSSPSSNEQFF
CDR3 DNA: TGTGCCAGCAGCTCTAGTCCTAGCAGCAATGAGCAGTTCTTC

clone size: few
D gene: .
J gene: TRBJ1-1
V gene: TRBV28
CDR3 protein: CASSGVSWAEAFF
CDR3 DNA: TGTGCCAGCAGCGGGGTCTCCTGGGCTGAAGCTTTCTTT

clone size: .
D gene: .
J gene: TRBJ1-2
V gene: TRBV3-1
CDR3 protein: CASSQDLGGPYGYTF
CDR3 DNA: TGTGCCAGCAGCCAAGATCTCGGGGGGCCCTATGGCTACACCTTC

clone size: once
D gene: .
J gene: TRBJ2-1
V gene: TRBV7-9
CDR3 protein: CATQLTGTFF
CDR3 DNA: TGTGCCACCCAATTGACGGGAACGTTCTTC

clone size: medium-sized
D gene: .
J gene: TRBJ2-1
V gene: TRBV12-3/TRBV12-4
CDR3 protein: CASSFVSTYNEQFF
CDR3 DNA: TGTGCCAGCAGTTTCGTCTCTACCTACAATGAGCAGTTCTTC

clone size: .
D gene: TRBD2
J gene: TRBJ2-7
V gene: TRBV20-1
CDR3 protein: CSARDLSSGVMYEQYF
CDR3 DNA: TGCAGTGCTAGAGACCTCTCCAGCGGGGTCATGTACGAGCAGTACTTC

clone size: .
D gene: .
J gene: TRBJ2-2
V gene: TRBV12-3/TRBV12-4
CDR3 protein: CASSSSDSNRGELFF
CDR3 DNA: .

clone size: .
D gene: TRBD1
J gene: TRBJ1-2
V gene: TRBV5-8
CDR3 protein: CASSLGQGWNGYTF
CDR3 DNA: TGTGCCAGCAGCTTGGGACAGGGGTGGAATGGCTACACCTTC

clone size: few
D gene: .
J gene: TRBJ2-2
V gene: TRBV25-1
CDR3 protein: CASSEGYWAQNTGELFF
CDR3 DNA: TGTGCCAGCAGTGAAGGTTATTGGGCTCAGAACACCGGGGAGCTGTTTTTT

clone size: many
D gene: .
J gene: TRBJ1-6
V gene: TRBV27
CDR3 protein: CASSPDRRTQNSPLHF
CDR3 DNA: TGTGCCAGCAGTCCTGACCGACGGACTCAGAATTCACCCCTCCACTTT

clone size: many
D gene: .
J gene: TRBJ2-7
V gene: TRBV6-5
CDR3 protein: CASSYSRTPYEQYF
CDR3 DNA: TGTGCCAGCAGTTACTCACGAACACCCTACGAGCAGTACTTC

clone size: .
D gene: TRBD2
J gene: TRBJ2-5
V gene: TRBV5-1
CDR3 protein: CASSRTSGREREETQYF
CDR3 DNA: TGCGCCAGCAGCCGGACTAGCGGGAGGGAGAGGGAAGAGACCCAGTACTTC

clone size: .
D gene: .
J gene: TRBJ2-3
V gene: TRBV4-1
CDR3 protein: CASSQVGDTDTQYF
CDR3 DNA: TGCGCCAGCAGCCAGGTCGGGGACACAGATACGCAGTATTTT

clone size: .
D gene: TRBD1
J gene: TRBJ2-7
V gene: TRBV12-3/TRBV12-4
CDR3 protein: CASSFGTGYEQYF
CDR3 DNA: TGTGCCAGCAGTTTTGGGACAGGGTACGAGCAGTACTTC

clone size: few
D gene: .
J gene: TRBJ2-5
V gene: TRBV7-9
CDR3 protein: CASSQTGPGVQETQYF
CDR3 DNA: TGTGCCAGCAGCCAGACCGGGCCTGGGGTCCAAGAGACCCAGTACTTC

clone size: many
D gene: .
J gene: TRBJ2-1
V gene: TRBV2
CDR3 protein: CASSAGGFDYNEQFF
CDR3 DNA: TGTGCCAGCAGTGCCGGCGGGTTTGACTACAATGAGCAGTTCTTC

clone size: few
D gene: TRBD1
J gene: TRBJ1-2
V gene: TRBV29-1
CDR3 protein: CSVGDRGLEGYTF
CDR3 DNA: TGCAGCGTGGGGGACAGGGGCCTAGAAGGCTACACCTTC

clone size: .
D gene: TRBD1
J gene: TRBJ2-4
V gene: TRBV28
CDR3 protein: CASSKDRVSQYF
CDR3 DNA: TGTGCCAGCAGCAAAGACAGGGTTAGCCAGTACTTC

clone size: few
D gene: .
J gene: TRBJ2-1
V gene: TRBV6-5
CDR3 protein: CASSQPRGEQFF
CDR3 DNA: TGTGCCAGCAGTCAGCCCCGGGGTGAGCAGTTCTTC

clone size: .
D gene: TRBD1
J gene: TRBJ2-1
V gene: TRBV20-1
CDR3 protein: CSARGPGQVFFGNEQFF
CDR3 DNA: TGCAGTGCTAGAGGTCCGGGACAGGTCTTTTTTGGCAATGAGCAGTTCTTC

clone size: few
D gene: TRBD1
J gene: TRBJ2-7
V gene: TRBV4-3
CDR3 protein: CASSEGQGVYEQYF
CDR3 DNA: TGCGCCAGCAGCGAGGGACAGGGGGTCTACGAGCAGTACTTC

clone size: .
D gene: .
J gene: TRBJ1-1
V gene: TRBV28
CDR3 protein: CASRGLKNTEAFF
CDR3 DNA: TGTGCCAGCAGGGGGCTCAAGAACACTGAAGCTTTCTTT

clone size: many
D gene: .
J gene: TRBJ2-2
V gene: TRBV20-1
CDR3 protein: CSARAGLANTGELFF
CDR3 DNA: TGCAGTGCTAGAGCAGGGTTGGCGAACACCGGGGAGCTGTTTTTT

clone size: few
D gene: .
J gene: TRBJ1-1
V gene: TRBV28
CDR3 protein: CASSLTWTNTEAFF
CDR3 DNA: TGTGCCAGCAGTTTAACCTGGACGAACACTGAAGCTTTCTTT

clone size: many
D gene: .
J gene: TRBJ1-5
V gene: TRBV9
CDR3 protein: CASSVGTHQPQHF
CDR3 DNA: TGTGCCAGCAGCGTCGGGACCCATCAGCCCCAGCATTTT

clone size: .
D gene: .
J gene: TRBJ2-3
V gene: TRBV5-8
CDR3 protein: CASSYPSLRTDTQYF
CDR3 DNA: TGTGCCAGCAGTTACCCCTCCCTGAGGACAGATACGCAGTATTTT

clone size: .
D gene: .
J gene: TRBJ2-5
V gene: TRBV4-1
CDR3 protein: CASSHRQERYQETQYF
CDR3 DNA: TGCGCCAGCAGCCACCGACAGGAACGATATCAAGAGACCCAGTACTTC

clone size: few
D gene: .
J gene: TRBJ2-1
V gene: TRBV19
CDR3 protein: CASSLRRGNEQFF
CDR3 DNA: TGTGCCAGTAGTTTACGAAGGGGCAATGAGCAGTTCTTC